This T cell receptor beta chain was captured in a study of blood T cell repertoires in COVID-19. Overall study context: The United States, Italy and Spain supplied acute and convalescent COVID-19 samples.

CDR3 length equals 15 residues. CDR1 is SGHRS and CDR2 is YFSETQ in the germline V gene. V dropped 0 bases and J dropped 4; count of bases not matched to a gene: 6. Authors' processing steps: Amplification from reference gene primers served as the basis for estimated nucleated cell counts. Profiling relied on immunoSEQ multiplex PCR, and the TCRdb table lists in-frame clones only, not all of them. V and J calls plus clone size are reproduced from that table; the DNA served to infer D and trimming. The profile shows about 170,000 clones, around 87% of them singletons. The specimen was peripheral blood. The genes are TRBV5-1 and TRBJ2-5; TRBD2 matches at 7 bases. The sequence was obtained from an elderly woman in a cohort sampled during active or convalescent COVID-19. The CDR3 DNA reads TGCGCCAGCAGCTTGGACCTAACGGGGGGAGAGACCCAGTACTTC. This translates into CASSLDLTGGETQYF.